In this sample, the clone carrying this TCR beta chain turned up once. These data originate in a study of blood T cell repertoires in COVID-19. Background on the study: Material from acute and convalescent COVID-19 was sourced from the United States, Italy and Spain. T cells, B-cell-depleted T cells, or PBMCs supplied cDNA or gDNA.

Authors' processing steps: Amplification from reference gene primers served as the basis for estimated nucleated cell counts. Repertoires were generated with immunoSEQ multiplex PCR, while TCRdb's copy carries only in-frame clones and drops some. V, J and clone size reflect that table, while D and trimming were determined from the DNA. Here the sample spans over 250,000 clones, about 88% being singletons. Germline V gene lookup returns CDR1 SEHNR and CDR2 FQNEAQ (reference sequence). The V gene end was trimmed by 5 bases and the J gene end by 5 bases; junction bases not matched to a gene: 8. The CDR3 covers 15 residues.

The sequenced sample was peripheral blood. This clonotype was obtained from a woman in her fifties or sixties with acute or convalescent COVID-19. The genes are TRBV7-9 and TRBJ1-4; 7 bases align to TRBD1. This CDR3 is CASSVTGAQNEKLFF. The CDR3 DNA sequence: TGTGCCAGCAGCGTTACAGGGGCCCAAAATGAAAAACTGTTTTTT.